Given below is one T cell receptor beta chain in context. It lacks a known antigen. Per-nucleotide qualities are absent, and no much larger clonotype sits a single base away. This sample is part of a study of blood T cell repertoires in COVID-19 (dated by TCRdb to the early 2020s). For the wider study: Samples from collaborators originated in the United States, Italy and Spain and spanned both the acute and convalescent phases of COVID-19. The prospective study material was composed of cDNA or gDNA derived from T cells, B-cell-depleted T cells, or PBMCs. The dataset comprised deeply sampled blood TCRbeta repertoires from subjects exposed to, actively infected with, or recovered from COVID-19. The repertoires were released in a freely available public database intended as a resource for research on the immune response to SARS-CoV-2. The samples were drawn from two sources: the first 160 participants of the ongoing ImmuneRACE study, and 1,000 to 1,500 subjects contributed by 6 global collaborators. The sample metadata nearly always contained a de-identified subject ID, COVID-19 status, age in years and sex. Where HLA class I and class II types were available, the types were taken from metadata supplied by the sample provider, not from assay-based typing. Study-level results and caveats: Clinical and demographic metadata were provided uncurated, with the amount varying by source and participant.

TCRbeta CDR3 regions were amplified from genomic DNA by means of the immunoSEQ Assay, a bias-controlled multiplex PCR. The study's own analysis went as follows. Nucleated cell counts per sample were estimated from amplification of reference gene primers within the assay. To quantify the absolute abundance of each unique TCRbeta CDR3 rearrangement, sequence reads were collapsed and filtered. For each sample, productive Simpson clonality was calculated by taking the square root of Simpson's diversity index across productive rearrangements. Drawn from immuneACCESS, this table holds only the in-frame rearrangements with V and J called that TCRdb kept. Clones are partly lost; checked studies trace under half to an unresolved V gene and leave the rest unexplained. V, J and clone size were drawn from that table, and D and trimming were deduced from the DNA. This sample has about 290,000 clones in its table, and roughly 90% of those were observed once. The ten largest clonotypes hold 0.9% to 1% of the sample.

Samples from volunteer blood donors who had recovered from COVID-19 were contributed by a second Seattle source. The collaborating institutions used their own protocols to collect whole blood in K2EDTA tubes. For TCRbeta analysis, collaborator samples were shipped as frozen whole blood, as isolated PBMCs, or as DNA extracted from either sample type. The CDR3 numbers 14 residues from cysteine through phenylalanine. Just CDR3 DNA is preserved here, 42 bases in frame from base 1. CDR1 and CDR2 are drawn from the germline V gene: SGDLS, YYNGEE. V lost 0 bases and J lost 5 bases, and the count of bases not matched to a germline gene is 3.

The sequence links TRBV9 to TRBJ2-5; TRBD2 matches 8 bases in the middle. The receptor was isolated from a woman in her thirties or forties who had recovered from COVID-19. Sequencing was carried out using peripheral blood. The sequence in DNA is TGTGCCAGCAGCGTAGGAAGGACTAGCGAGACCCAGTACTTC. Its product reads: CASSVGRTSETQYF. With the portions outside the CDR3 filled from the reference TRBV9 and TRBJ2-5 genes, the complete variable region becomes DSGVTQTPKHLITATGQRVTLRCSPRSGDLSVYWYQQSLDQGLQFLIQYYNGEERAKGNILERFSAQQFPDLHSELNLSSLELGDSALYFCASSVGRTSETQYFGPGTRLLVL.